The sequence of this T cell receptor beta chain was determined in a study of molecular identifiers for immune sequencing clone quantification. Study results and limitations: The share of molecules held by clones above 20 RNA copies was over 99% in effector cells and under 1% in naive cells. For highly expanded clones, sizes could be underestimated when identical TCR molecules share a barcode.

The CDR3 length is 14 residues. Trimming took off 0 bases at V and 1 base at J, with 6 bases between the two ends. The germline V gene encodes CDR1 MNHNS and CDR2 SASEGT. Listed TCR primers, together with previously described methods, were used for the bulk TCR libraries. One entry per CDR3 protein, called by TCRdb with MiXCR from the PCR reads. This table holds more than 450,000 distinct CDR3 sequences, around 23% found once. Comment on this clonotype: Its specificity is not known.

The chain joins TRBV6-1 to TRBJ1-1; D ambiguous. Sequencing was carried out using naive CD8+ T cells from blood, with Jurkat cell RNA spiked in. As to subset: FACS-sorted CD8+CD4-CCR7+CD45RA+ naive T cells. The receptor's source is a human donor in good health. Some libraries in this study had Jurkat cell RNA spiked in. The CDR3 sequence: CASSEARGNTEAFF. The CDR3 DNA is TGTGCCAGCAGTGAAGCTCGGGGGAACACTGAAGCTTTCTTT.